This T cell receptor (beta chain) is drawn from a study of blood T cells in healthy people across ages. The trim removed 6 bases at V and 7 bases at J, leaving 18 bases unmatched. Germline CDR1 is MNHEY and CDR2 is SMNVEV (reference sequence). This CDR3 has 17 residues. Comment on this clonotype: Its specificity is not known.

Next came a second PCR, run for about 6 to 12 cycles, which used a sample-barcoded 5' primer along with a J-beta primer mix. MiXCR, run by TCRdb on the 5' RACE reads, gives a single entry per CDR3 protein. Of over a million distinct CDR3 sequences in the sample, approximately 43% are singletons; the top ten hold over 3.5%. General study points: Investigators treated diversity estimates from one million T cells as underestimates.

This receptor was obtained from a woman aged 18-35 years in good health. The chain combines TRBV27 with TRBJ1-2, with 9 bases lining up with TRBD1. Sequenced sample: blood. The CDR3 spells CASSEAISTGGWFGYTF. The CDR3 DNA is TGTGCCAGCAGCGAAGCCATCTCAACAGGGGGCTGGTTTGGCTACACCTTC.